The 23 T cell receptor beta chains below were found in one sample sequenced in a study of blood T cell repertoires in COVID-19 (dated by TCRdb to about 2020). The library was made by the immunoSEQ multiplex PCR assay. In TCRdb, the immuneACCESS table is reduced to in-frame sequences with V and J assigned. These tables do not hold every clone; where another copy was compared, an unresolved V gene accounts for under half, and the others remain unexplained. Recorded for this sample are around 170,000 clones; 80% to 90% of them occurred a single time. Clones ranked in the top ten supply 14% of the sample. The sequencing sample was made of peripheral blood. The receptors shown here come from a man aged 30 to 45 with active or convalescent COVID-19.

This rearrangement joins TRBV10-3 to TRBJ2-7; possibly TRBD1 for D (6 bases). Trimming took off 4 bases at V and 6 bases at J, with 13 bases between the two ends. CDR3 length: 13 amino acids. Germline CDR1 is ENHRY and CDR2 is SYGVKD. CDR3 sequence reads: CAISVGTQLEQYV. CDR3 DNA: TGTGCCATCAGTGTGGGGACACAACTCGAGCAGTACGTC.

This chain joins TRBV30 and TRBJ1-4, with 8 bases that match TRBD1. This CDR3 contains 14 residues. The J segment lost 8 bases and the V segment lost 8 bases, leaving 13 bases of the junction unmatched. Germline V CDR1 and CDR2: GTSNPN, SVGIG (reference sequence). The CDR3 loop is CAIRPGTGSEKLFF. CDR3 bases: TGTGCCATCAGGCCCGGGACAGGCTCGGAAAAACTGTTTTTT. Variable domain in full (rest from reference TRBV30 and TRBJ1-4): SQTIHQWPATLVQPVGSPLSLECTVEGTSNPNLYWYRQAAGRGLQLLFYSVGIGQISSEVPQNLSASRPQDRQFILSSKKLLLSDSGFYLCAIRPGTGSEKLFFGSGTQLSVL.

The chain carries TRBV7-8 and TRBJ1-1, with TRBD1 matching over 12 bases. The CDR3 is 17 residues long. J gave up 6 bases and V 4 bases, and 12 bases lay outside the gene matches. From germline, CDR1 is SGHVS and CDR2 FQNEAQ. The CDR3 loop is CASSSSYRDRGLAEAFF. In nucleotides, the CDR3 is TGTGCCAGCAGCTCCAGTTACCGGGACAGGGGGCTCGCTGAAGCTTTCTTT.

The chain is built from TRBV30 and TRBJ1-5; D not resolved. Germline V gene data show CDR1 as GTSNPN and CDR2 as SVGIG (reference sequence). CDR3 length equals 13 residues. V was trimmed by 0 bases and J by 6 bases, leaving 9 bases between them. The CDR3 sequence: CAWSVDTSQPQHF. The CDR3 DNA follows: TGTGCCTGGAGTGTTGACACATCTCAGCCCCAGCATTTT.

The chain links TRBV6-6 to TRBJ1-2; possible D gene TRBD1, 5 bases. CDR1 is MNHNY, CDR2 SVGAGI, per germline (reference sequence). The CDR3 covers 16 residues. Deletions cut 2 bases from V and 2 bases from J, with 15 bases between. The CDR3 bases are TGTGCCAGCAGTTACATGGCCCCCACAGGAAACTATGGCTACACCTTC. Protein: CASSYMAPTGNYGYTF.

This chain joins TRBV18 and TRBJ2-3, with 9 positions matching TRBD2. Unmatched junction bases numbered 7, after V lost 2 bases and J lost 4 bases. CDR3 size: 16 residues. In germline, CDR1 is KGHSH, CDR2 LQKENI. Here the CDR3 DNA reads TGTGCCAGCTCACCAATTAGCGGGAGCGGGCCAGATACGCAGTATTTT. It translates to CASSPISGSGPDTQYF.

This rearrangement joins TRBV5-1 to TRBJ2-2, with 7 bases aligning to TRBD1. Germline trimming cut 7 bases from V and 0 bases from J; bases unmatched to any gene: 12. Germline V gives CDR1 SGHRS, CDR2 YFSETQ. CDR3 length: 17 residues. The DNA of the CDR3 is TGCGCCAGCGGCCTAAATTGGGGACAGACGAACACCGGGGAGCTGTTTTTT. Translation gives CASGLNWGQTNTGELFF.

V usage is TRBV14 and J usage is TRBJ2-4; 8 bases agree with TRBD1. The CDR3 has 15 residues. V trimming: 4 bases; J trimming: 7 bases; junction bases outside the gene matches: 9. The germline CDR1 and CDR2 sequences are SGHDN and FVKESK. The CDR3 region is CASSPGTGRGNIQYF. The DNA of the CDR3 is TGTGCCAGCAGCCCCGGGACAGGACGGGGTAACATTCAGTACTTC.

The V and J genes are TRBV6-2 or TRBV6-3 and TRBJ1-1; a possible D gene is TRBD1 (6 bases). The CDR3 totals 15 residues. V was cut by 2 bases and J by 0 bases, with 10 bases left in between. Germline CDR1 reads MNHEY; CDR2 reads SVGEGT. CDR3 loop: CASSYARQVNTEAFF. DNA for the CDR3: TGTGCCAGCAGTTACGCCCGACAGGTGAACACTGAAGCTTTCTTT.

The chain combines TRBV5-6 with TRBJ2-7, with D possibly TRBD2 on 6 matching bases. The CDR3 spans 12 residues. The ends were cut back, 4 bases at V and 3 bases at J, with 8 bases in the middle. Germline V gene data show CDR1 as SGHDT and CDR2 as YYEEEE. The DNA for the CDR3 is TGTGCCAGCAGCCGGGGAGGCTACGAGCAGTACGTC. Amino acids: CASSRGGYEQYV.

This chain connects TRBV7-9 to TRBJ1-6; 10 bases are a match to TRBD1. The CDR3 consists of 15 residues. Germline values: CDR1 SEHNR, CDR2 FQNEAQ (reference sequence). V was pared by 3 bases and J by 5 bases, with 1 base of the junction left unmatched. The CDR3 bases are TGTGCCAGCAGCTTGGGACAGGGGAATAATTCACCCCTCCACTTT. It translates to CASSLGQGNNSPLHF.

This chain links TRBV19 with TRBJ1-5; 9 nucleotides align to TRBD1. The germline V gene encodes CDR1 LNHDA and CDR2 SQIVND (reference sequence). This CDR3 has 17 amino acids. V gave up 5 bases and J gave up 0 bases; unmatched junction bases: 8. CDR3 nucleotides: TGTGCCAGTAGTCTAGGACAGGGGACCAATAGCAATCAGCCCCAGCATTTT. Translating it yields CASSLGQGTNSNQPQHF.

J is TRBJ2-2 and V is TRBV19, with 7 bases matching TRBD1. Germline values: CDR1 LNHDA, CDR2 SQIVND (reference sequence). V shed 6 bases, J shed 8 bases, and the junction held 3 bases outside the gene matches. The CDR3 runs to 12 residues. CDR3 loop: CASSDRVGELFF. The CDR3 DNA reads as TGTGCCAGTAGCGACAGGGTTGGGGAGCTGTTTTTT.

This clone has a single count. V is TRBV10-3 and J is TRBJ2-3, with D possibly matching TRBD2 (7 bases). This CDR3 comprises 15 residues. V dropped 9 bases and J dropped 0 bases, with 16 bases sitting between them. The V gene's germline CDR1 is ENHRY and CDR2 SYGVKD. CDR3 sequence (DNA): TGTGCCATAGGGGGGAGGGCCCTTAGCACAGATACGCAGTATTTT. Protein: CAIGGRALSTDTQYF.

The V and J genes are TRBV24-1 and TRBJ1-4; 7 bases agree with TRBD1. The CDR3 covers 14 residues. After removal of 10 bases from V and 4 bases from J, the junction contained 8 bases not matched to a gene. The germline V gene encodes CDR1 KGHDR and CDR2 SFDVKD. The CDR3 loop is CATQGRDSNEKLFF. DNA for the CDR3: TGTGCCACACAGGGCCGGGACAGTAATGAAAAACTGTTTTTT.

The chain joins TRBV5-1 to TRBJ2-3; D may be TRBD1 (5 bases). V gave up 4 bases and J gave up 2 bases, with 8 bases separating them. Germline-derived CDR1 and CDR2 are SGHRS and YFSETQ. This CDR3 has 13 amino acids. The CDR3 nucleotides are TGCGCCAGCAGCGAGGACAACACAGATACGCAGTATTTT. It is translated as CASSEDNTDTQYF.

CDR3 sequence reads: CASRLRTGGELYEQYV. In DNA form, the CDR3 reads TGTGCCAGCAGACTTAGGACAGGGGGAGAACTCTACGAGCAGTACGTC. V and J are TRBV27 and TRBJ2-7; TRBD1 matches at 10 bases. Germline lookup yields CDR1 MNHEY and CDR2 SMNVEV (reference sequence). V lost 6 bases, J lost 3 bases, and 11 bases stayed unmatched. The CDR3 spans 16 residues.

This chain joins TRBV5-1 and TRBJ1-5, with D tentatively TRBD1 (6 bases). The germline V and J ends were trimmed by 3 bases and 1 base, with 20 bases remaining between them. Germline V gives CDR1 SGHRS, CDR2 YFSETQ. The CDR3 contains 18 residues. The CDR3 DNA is TGCGCCAGCAGCTCGACAGTACAGGGTGAGGGGAGCAATCAGCCCCAGCATTTT. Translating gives CASSSTVQGEGSNQPQHF. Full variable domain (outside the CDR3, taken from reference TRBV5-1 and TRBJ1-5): KAGVTQTPRYLIKTRGQQVTLSCSPISGHRSVSWYQQTPGQGLQFLFEYFSETQRNKGNFPGRFSGRQFSNSRSEMNVSTLELGDSALYLCASSSTVQGEGSNQPQHFGDGTRLSIL.

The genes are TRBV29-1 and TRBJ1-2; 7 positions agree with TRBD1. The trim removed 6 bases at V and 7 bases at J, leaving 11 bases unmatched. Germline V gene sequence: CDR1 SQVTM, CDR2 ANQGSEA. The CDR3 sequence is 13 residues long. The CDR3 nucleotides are TGCAGCGTCGTCACACAGGGGTCATCTGGCTACACCTTC. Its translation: CSVVTQGSSGYTF.

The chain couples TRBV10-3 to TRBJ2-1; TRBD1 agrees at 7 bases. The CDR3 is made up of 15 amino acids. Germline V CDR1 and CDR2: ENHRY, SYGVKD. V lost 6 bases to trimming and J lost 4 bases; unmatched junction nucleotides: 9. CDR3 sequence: CAIRATGRGYNEQFF. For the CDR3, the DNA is TGTGCCATCAGAGCGACAGGGCGAGGATACAATGAGCAGTTCTTC.

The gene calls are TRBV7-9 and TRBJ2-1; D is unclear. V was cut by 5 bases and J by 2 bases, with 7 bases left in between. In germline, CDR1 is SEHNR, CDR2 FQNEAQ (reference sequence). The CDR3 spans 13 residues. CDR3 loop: CASSQLAYNEQFF. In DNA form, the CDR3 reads TGTGCCAGCAGCCAATTAGCCTACAATGAGCAGTTCTTC.

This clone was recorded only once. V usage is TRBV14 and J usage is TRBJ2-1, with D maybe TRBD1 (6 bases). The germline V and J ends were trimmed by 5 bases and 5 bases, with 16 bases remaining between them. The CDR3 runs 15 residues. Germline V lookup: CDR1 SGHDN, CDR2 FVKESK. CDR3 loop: CASSLTGTPNNEQFF. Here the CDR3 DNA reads TGTGCCAGCAGCTTAACCGGGACACCAAACAATGAGCAGTTCTTC.

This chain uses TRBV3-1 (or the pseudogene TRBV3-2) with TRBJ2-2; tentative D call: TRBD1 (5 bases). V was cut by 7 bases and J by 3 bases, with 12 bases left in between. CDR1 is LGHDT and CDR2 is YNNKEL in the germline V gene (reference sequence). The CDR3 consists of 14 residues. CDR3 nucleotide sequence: TGTGCCAGCAATGGCAGGGTCGACACCGGGGAGCTGTTTTTT. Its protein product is CASNGRVDTGELFF.